This T cell receptor (beta chain) stems from a study of blood T cell repertoires in COVID-19. CDR1 is MDHEN and CDR2 is SYDVKM in the germline V gene. The CDR3 runs 16 residues. J gave up 6 bases and V 7 bases, and 15 bases lay outside the gene matches. Profiled with immunoSEQ multiplex PCR; TCRdb holds only in-frame clones, not every one. Of about 43,000 clones in the sample, approximately 87% are singletons; the top ten hold 4.7%. The genes are TRBV28 and TRBJ1-1, with 9 bases aligning to TRBD1. This sequence originates from a human donor in a cohort sampled during active COVID-19. The sample taken for sequencing was peripheral blood. The CDR3 nucleotides read TGTGCCAGCACCTTATGGACAGGGGAGAGCTGGTCTGAAGCTTTCTTT. As protein: CASTLWTGESWSEAFF. Filled out from reference TRBV28 and TRBJ1-1, the complete variable domain reads DVKVTQSSRYLVKRTGEKVFLECVQDMDHENMFWYRQDPGLGLRLIYFSYDVKMKEKGDIPEGYSVSREKKERFSLILESASTNQTSMYLCASTLWTGESWSEAFFGQGTRLTVV.